Below, 5 T cell receptor beta chains from the same sample are listed, as sequenced in a study of T cell responses to AZD1222 COVID-19 vaccine. Here immunoSEQ multiplex PCR was the method, and the copy in TCRdb shows in-frame clones only, minus some. The sample lists 150,000 to 190,000 clones, over 70% occurring once. Sequenced here: peripheral blood, sampled 28 days after the second AZD1222 dose. The receptor source for this set is an adult who received the AZD1222 COVID-19 vaccine.

This rearrangement joins TRBV3-1 (or the pseudogene TRBV3-2) to TRBJ2-1, with 10 positions matching TRBD2. Trimming took 2 bases from V and 8 from J; bases not matched to a gene: 6. This CDR3 has 15 residues. CDR1 is LGHDT, CDR2 YNNKEL, per germline (reference sequence). In DNA form, the CDR3 reads TGTGCCAGCAGCCAAATTACTAGCGGGAAATATGAGCAGTTCTTC. Translated: CASSQITSGKYEQFF.

The chain links TRBV7-3 to TRBJ2-2, with TRBD2 matching 11 bases. The germline V gene encodes CDR1 SGHTA and CDR2 FQGTGA. CDR3 length: 16 amino acids. The J segment lost 6 bases and the V segment lost 2 bases, leaving 5 bases of the junction unmatched. CDR3 in DNA: TGTGCCAGCAGCTTAGAGATAGCGGGAGGGTCCGGGGAGCTGTTTTTT. Translation gives CASSLEIAGGSGELFF. The full variable domain, completed using reference TRBV7-3 and TRBJ2-2, is GAGVSQTPSNKVTEKGKYVELRCDPISGHTALYWYRQSLGQGPEFLIYFQGTGAADDSGLPNDRFFAVRPEGSVSTLKIQRTERGDSAVYLCASSLEIAGGSGELFFGEGSRLTVL.

By share of the sample, this clone is medium-sized. The rearrangement links TRBV6-2 or TRBV6-3 to TRBJ2-3, with TRBD2 matching 15 bases. Germline V gene lookup returns CDR1 MNHEY and CDR2 SVGEGT. Trimming took 0 bases from V and 4 from J; bases not matched to a gene: 11. The CDR3 has 20 amino acids. The CDR3 loop reads CASSYSRGLAGGPPADTQYF. CDR3 coding DNA: TGTGCCAGCAGTTACTCTAGAGGACTAGCGGGAGGGCCGCCGGCAGATACGCAGTATTTT.

The V call is TRBV28, the J call TRBJ2-4; 7 nucleotides align to TRBD2. CDR1 is MDHEN, CDR2 SYDVKM, per germline. The CDR3 length is 15 residues. V was pared by 4 bases and J by 2 bases, with 5 bases of the junction left unmatched. For the CDR3, the DNA is TGTGCCAGCAGTTCTCCAGCGGGGTCCAAAAACATTCAGTACTTC. Its protein product is CASSSPAGSKNIQYF.

V gene TRBV9 combines with J gene TRBJ2-3, with TRBD1 identical over 8 bases. This CDR3 region has 12 residues. V was clipped by 4 bases and J by 9 bases; unmatched bases: 4. CDR1 is SGDLS and CDR2 is YYNGEE in the germline V gene. The CDR3, as DNA: TGTGCCAGCAGCTTAAGACAGGGGACGCAGTATTTT. It specifies CASSLRQGTQYF.